This T cell receptor beta chain was recorded in a study of cytomegalovirus exposure and HLA in healthy donors. The PCR made use of 60 Vbeta and 13 Jbeta primers. Generated by immunoSEQ multiplex PCR, the TCRdb table keeps only in-frame clones and is missing some. The table includes 150,000 or so clones, more than 75% detected once. Material for sequencing was PBMCs. The sequence was collected from a woman aged 40 to 50 in good health and CMV-seropositive.

The CDR3: CSVRTGNQPQHF. The CDR3 nucleotides read TGCAGCGTCAGGACAGGGAATCAGCCCCAGCATTTT. The chain joins TRBV29-1 to TRBJ1-5, with TRBD1 matching over 8 bases. Per the germline V gene, CDR1 is SQVTM and CDR2 is ANQGSEA. CDR3 size: 12 residues. V trimming: 6 bases; J trimming: 4 bases; junction bases outside the gene matches: 2.